This T cell receptor beta chain appears in the sequencing data of a study of prognosis after radiotherapy for stage I lung cancer. Looking at the study overall: Tumors were squamous cell carcinoma in roughly 7 patients and adenocarcinoma in some twelve.

Two time points each involved a draw of about 5.8 milliliters of peripheral blood. In regard to this clonotype: Its specificity is not known. At one boundary the junction diverges from the germline segment, which might be a read error.

Germline V gives CDR1 DFQATT, CDR2 SNEGSKA (reference sequence). The CDR3 is made up of 15 amino acids. Whole-study results and caveats: Where distant metastases developed, patients had lower Shannon entropy after stereotactic body radiation therapy.

Multiplex PCR in two rounds served to amplify TCR beta CDR3 from genomic DNA. Individual primers that were specific to each TRBV and TRBJ gene served in first-round PCR. As the PCR entered its second round, universal primers were used. TCRdb processed the multiplex PCR reads anew with MiXCR; each CDR3 protein has one entry. The repertoire holds 45,000 to 60,000 distinct CDR3 sequences, with 30% to 35% as singletons. The source material was PBMCs, sampled before or after stereotactic body radiation therapy (not recorded which). The V call is TRBV20-1, the J call TRBJ2-5, with 9 nucleotides matching TRBD1. The TCR originated in a donor over 45 with non-small cell lung cancer. CDR3 DNA: TGCAGTGCTAAACGCCGGGACAGGGTTGACGAGACCAAGTACTTC. It specifies CSAKRRDRVDETKYF.